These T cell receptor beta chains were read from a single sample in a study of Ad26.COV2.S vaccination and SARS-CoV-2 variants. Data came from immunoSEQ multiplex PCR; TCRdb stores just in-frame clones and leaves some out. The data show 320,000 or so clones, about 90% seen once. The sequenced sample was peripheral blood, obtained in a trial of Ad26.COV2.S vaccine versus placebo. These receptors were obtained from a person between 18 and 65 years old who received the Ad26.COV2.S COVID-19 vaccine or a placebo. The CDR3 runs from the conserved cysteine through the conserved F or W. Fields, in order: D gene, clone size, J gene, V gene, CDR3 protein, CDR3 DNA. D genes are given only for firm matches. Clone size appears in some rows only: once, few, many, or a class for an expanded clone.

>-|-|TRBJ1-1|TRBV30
CAWEVQGEAFF
TGTGCCTGGGAAGTACAGGGCGAAGCTTTCTTT
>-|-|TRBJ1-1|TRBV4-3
CASSQGGRNTEAFF
TGCGCCAGCAGCCAAGGGGGGAGGAACACTGAAGCTTTCTTT
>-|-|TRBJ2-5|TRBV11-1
CASSLIQGETQYF
TGTGCCAGCAGCTTAATACAGGGAGAGACCCAGTACTTC
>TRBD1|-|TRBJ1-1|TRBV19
CASSTQGFNTEAFF
TGTGCCAGTAGTACACAGGGGTTTAACACTGAAGCTTTCTTT
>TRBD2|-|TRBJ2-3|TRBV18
CASSPLPPPRTSGEGDTQYF
TGTGCCAGCTCACCACTCCCCCCCCCTAGGACTAGCGGGGAAGGGGATACGCAGTATTTT
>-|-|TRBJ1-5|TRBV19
CASSTRQQGQPQHF
TGTGCCAGTAGTACGCGACAGCAGGGGCAGCCCCAGCATTTT
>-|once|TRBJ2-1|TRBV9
CASSVEPQGYNEQFF
TGTGCCAGCAGCGTAGAACCCCAGGGCTACAATGAGCAGTTCTTC
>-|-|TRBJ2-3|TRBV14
CASSPGIAINTDTQYF
TGTGCCAGCAGCCCCGGGATAGCGATAAACACAGATACGCAGTATTTT
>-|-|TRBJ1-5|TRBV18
CASSLRSGTIGWGQPQHF
TGTGCCAGCTCACTTCGCTCCGGGACAATCGGTTGGGGTCAGCCCCAGCATTTT
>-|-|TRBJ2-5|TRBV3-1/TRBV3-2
CASSQRRTAQETQYF
TGTGCCAGCAGCCAACGAAGGACCGCCCAAGAGACCCAGTACTTC
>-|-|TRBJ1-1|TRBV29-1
CSVWLNTEAFF
TGCAGCGTCTGGCTGAACACTGAAGCTTTCTTT
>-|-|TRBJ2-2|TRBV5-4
CASSWGAGSNTGELFF
TGTGCCAGCAGCTGGGGGGCAGGATCGAACACCGGGGAGCTGTTTTTT
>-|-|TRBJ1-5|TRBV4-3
CASSQDGVGDQPQHF
TGCGCCAGCAGCCAAGATGGGGTGGGGGATCAGCCCCAGCATTTT
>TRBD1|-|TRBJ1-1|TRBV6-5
CASSYSRTGRTEAFF
TGTGCCAGCAGTTACTCCCGGACAGGAAGAACTGAAGCTTTCTTT
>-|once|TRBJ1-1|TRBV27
CASSFFGRGTEAFF
TGTGCCAGCAGTTTTTTCGGCAGGGGCACTGAAGCTTTCTTT
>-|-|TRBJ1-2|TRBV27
CASSFPSEVDGYTF
TGTGCCAGCAGTTTTCCGTCAGAGGTCGATGGCTACACCTTC
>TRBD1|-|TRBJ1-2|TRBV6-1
CASSEGRGRNYGYTF
TGTGCCAGCAGTGAAGGCAGGGGGCGTAACTATGGCTACACCTTC
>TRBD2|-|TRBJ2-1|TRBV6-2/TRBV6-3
CASSYRTSLNNEQFF
TGTGCCAGCAGTTACCGGACTAGCTTGAACAATGAGCAGTTCTTC
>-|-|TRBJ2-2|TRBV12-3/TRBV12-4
CASSFAVTGELFF
TGTGCCAGCAGTTTTGCGGTCACCGGGGAGCTGTTTTTT
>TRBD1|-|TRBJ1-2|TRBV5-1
CASSPTGGFNYGYTF
TGCGCCAGCAGCCCCACAGGGGGATTTAACTATGGCTACACCTTC
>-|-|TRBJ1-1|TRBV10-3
CAISEERTTEAFF
TGTGCCATCAGTGAGGAACGGACCACTGAAGCTTTCTTT
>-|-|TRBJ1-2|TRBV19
CASSEPAGGYGYTF
TGTGCCAGTAGCGAACCGGCCGGGGGCTATGGCTACACCTTC
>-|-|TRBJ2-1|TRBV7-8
CASSSGPIDNEQFF
TGTGCCAGCAGTTCGGGCCCTATCGACAATGAGCAGTTCTTC
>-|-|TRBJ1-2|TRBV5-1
CASSFSRDYGYTF
TGCGCCAGCAGCTTCTCCAGGGACTATGGCTACACCTTC
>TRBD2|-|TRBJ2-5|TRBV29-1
CSVATSGTRPGETQYF
TGCAGCGTTGCAACTAGCGGGACTCGCCCCGGAGAGACCCAGTACTTC
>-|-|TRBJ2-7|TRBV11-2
CASSLRTVSSYEQYF
TGTGCCAGCAGCCTACGGACGGTTAGCTCCTACGAGCAGTACTTC
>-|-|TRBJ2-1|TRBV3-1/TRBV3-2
CASSPENRNNEQFF
TGTGCCAGCAGCCCAGAAAACAGAAATAATGAGCAGTTCTTC
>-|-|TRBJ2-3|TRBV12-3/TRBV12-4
CASSLGVEQYF
TGTGCCAGCAGCCTAGGCGTTGAGCAGTATTTT
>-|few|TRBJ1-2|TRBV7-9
CASGYHGQVYGYTF
TGTGCCAGCGGATACCACGGTCAAGTCTATGGCTACACCTTC
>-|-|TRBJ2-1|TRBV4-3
CASSQEERRGYNEQFF
TGCGCCAGCAGCCAAGAGGAGCGGAGGGGTTACAATGAGCAGTTCTTC
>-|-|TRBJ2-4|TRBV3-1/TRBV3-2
CASSQGGILRGNIQYF
TGTGCCAGCAGCCAAGGGGGCATCTTAAGGGGAAACATTCAGTACTTC
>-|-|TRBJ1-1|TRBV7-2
CASSLRPGRGWDTEAFF
TGTGCCAGCAGCTTAAGGCCAGGTCGGGGGTGGGACACTGAAGCTTTCTTT
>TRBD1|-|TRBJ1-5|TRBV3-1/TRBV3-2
CASSQGDFGPGGVQHF
TGTGCCAGCAGCCAAGGGGATTTTGGGCCAGGGGGTGTCCAGCATTTT
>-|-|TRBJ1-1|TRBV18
CASSLNRATGTEAFF
TGTGCCAGCTCCCTGAATAGGGCCACAGGCACTGAAGCTTTCTTT
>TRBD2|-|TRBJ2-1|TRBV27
CASSSSGGSYNEQFF
TGTGCCAGCAGTTCTAGCGGGGGCTCCTACAATGAGCAGTTCTTC
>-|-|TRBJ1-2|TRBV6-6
CASSPGQIYGYTF
TGTGCCAGCAGTCCCGGACAGATCTATGGCTACACCTTC
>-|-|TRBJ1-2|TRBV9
CASTKMGTSYGYTF
TGTGCCAGCACCAAGATGGGGACAAGTTATGGCTACACCTTC
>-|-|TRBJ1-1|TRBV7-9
CASSLSLKRTEAFF
TGTGCCAGCAGCCTCAGTCTAAAGCGCACTGAAGCTTTCTTT
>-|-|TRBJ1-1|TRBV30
CAFSPNTEAFF
TGTGCCTTCTCCCCGAACACTGAAGCTTTCTTT
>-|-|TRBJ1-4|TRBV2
CASSVSGSNGEKLFF
TGTGCCAGCAGTGTTTCTGGGTCGAACGGTGAAAAACTGTTTTTT
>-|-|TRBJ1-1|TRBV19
CASSPLGTEAFF
TGTGCCAGTAGTCCCCTGGGCACTGAAGCTTTCTTT
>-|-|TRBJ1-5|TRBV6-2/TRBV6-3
CASSFLDNQPQHF
TGTGCCAGCAGTTTCCTCGATAATCAGCCCCAGCATTTT